The clone carrying this T cell receptor (beta chain) appeared once. Its antigen remains unknown. The source of the sample is a study of persistence of HIV-infected CD4 T cells. The libraries were made with immunoSEQ version 4 in survey mode. TCRdb's table, derived via immunoSEQ multiplex PCR, lists solely in-frame clones and lacks some. This table holds around 35,000 clones, about 91% found once. This nonspecific control used anti-CD3/anti-CD28 bead stimulation of CD4+ T cells. Sorting of responding CD4+ T cells relied on upregulated CD40 ligand together with CD69. Donors had undetectable plasma HIV-1 RNA, under 50 copies/mL, for 4+ years. With 0 bases removed from V and 5 bases from J, the gap between germline ends came to 9 bases. The CDR3 is 13 amino acids. Germline loops: CDR1 SGHRS, CDR2 YFSETQ.

The source is an adult man with HIV who was CMV-seropositive. The chain joins TRBV5-1 to TRBJ2-7; D remains unclear. The sequences come from CD4+ T cells sorted from PBMCs after approximately 18-hour stimulation, collected from a patient who received antiretroviral therapy. The CDR3 is CASSLGLVDEQYF. The CDR3 DNA reads TGCGCCAGCAGCTTGGGGTTGGTGGACGAGCAGTACTTC.